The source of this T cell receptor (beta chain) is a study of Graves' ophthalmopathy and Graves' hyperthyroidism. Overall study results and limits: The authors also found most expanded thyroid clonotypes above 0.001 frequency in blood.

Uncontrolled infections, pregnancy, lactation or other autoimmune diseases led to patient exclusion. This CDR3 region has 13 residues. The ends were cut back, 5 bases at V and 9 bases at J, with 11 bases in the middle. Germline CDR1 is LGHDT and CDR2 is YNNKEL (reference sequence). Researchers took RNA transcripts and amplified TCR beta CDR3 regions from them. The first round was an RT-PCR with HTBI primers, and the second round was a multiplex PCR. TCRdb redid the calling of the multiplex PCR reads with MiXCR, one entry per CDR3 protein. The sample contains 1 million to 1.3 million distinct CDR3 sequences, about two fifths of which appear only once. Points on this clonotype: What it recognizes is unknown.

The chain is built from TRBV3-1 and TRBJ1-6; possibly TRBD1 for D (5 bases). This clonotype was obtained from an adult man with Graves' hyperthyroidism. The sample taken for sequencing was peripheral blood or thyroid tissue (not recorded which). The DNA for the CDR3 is TGTGCCAGCAGCTCATGGGGGGGTTCACCCCTCCACTTT. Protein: CASSSWGGSPLHF.